One sample yielded the 29 T cell receptor beta chains listed below, sequenced in a study of pediatric ulcerative colitis. Libraries were prepared by immunoSEQ multiplex PCR; TCRdb keeps only in-frame clonotypes and omits some of them. The table includes under 5,500 clones, nearly 90% detected once. The sample taken for sequencing was blood. These receptors originate from a boy aged 5-17 years with mild ulcerative colitis.

A single count supports this clone. The rearrangement links TRBV4-1 to TRBJ2-3, with TRBD2 matching over 13 bases. With 1 base clipped from V and 4 bases from J, the junction kept 20 bases outside the gene matches. Per germline, CDR1 MGHRA and CDR2 YSYEKL. The CDR3 spans 22 residues. CDR3: CASSQAPGGVILLAGGSDTQYF. The CDR3 DNA is TGCGCCAGCAGCCAAGCGCCAGGGGGCGTTATCCTACTAGCGGGAGGGTCAGATACGCAGTATTTT.

This chain links TRBV7-8 with TRBJ1-2; 10 positions agree with TRBD1. The CDR3 length is 13 residues. Germline assignment: CDR1 SGHVS and CDR2 FQNEAQ. V trimming: 5 bases; J trimming: 8 bases; junction bases outside the gene matches: 5. The CDR3 coding sequence is TGTGCCAGCAGCGGGGACAGGGGTTACGGCTACACCTTC. Its protein is CASSGDRGYGYTF.

The rearrangement uses TRBV7-2 and TRBJ1-1; 8 bases match TRBD1. Trimming at V came to 5 bases and at J to 4 bases, leaving 12 bases not matched to a gene. CDR1 is SGHTA, CDR2 FQGNSA, per germline. The CDR3 runs 16 residues. The CDR3 protein is CASSLGPGGIGTEAFF. The CDR3 DNA reads TGTGCCAGCAGCCTCGGCCCAGGGGGCATTGGCACTGAAGCTTTCTTT.

This clone was observed a single time. This rearrangement joins TRBV12-5 to TRBJ2-1, with D uncertain. The germline V gene has CDR1 LGHNT and CDR2 FRNRAP. V was shortened by 5 bases and J by 4 bases, with 12 bases between the two germline ends. The CDR3 runs to 14 residues. The CDR3 protein is CASGDGSLYNEQFF. Written as DNA, the CDR3 is TGTGCTAGTGGTGACGGGTCGCTTTACAATGAGCAGTTCTTC.

The V gene is TRBV11-2, the J gene TRBJ2-1, with 11 bases that match TRBD2. The ends lost 1 base at V and 6 bases at J; junction bases unmatched: 8. Germline V gene lookup returns CDR1 SGHAT and CDR2 FQNNGV. The CDR3 is made up of 17 amino acids. In DNA form, the CDR3 reads TGTGCCAGCAGCTTAGTGAGATTAGCGGGAGGGGGCAATGAGCAGTTCTTC. Translation: CASSLVRLAGGGNEQFF. The full variable domain, its missing parts supplied by reference TRBV11-2 and TRBJ2-1, is EAGVAQSPRYKIIEKRQSVAFWCNPISGHATLYWYQQILGQGPKLLIQFQNNGVVDDSQLPKDRFSAERLKGVDSTLKIQPAKLEDSAVYLCASSLVRLAGGGNEQFFGPGTRLTVL.

The gene calls are TRBV6-5 and TRBJ2-3; TRBD1 might be the D (5 bases). This CDR3 spans 16 amino acids. V shed 1 base and J shed 2 bases, with 13 bases lying between them. Germline lookup yields CDR1 MNHEY and CDR2 SVGAGI. The DNA of the CDR3 is TGTGCCAGCAGTTACTACCCGCCGGACACCACAGATACGCAGTATTTT. Protein product: CASSYYPPDTTDTQYF.

The chain has TRBV19 and TRBJ2-3; 7 nucleotides align to TRBD2. V trimming: 3 bases; J trimming: 3 bases; junction bases outside the gene matches: 9. The CDR3 length is 16 residues. Germline CDR1 and CDR2: LNHDA and SQIVND (reference sequence). CDR3 protein: CASSIFAGAGTDTQYF. CDR3 DNA: TGTGCCAGTAGTATCTTTGCGGGAGCGGGTACAGATACGCAGTATTTT.

The chain couples TRBV25-1 to TRBJ2-5; the D is unclear. CDR3 length equals 13 residues. Germline V gives CDR1 MGHDK, CDR2 SYGVNS. V gave up 11 bases and J gave up 2 bases, with 15 bases separating them. CDR3 protein: CASRRGGQETQYF. The DNA for the CDR3 is TGTGCCTCCCGGCGAGGCGGACAAGAGACCCAGTACTTC.

The rearrangement links TRBV2 to TRBJ1-5; possible D gene TRBD1, 6 bases. Germline CDR1 SNHLY, CDR2 FYNNEI. The V end lost 6 bases, the J end lost 4 bases, and 16 bases lay between the germline ends. The CDR3 has 15 amino acids. The CDR3 DNA is TGTGCCAGCAGGGACAGTCGGCTTAGAAATCAGCCCCAGCATTTT. Encoded protein: CASRDSRLRNQPQHF.

This rearrangement joins TRBV7-9 to TRBJ1-1; TRBD1 matches at 11 bases. V gave up 2 bases and J gave up 4 bases; unmatched junction bases: 3. The germline V gene has CDR1 SEHNR and CDR2 FQNEAQ (reference sequence). The CDR3 is made up of 15 amino acids. The DNA for the CDR3 is TGTGCCAGCAGCTTATCCGGGACAGGGGGCACTGAAGCTTTCTTT. It is translated as CASSLSGTGGTEAFF.

This clone was seen just once. CDR3 bases: TGTGCCAGCAGTTCCGGGACTAGCGGGCGGTCGAAGACCCAGTACTTC. The encoded protein is CASSSGTSGRSKTQYF. The genes are TRBV6-6 and TRBJ2-5, with 12 bases aligning to TRBD2. The CDR3 is 16 residues long. With 4 bases clipped from V and 6 bases from J, the junction kept 9 bases outside the gene matches. Germline V gives CDR1 MNHNY, CDR2 SVGAGI (reference sequence).

A word on this clone: At one of its ends the junction is not consistent with the germline gene, which may arise from a read error. This chain links TRBV7-7 with TRBJ2-7; 7 bases are a match to TRBD2. This CDR3 comprises 13 residues. Per the germline V gene, CDR1 is SSHAT and CDR2 is FNYEAQ (reference sequence). CDR3 in DNA: TGTGCTAGCAGCTTGGGGGAGGGGTTGGAGCAGTACTTC. It encodes CASSLGEGLEQYF.

The V call is TRBV7-9, the J call TRBJ2-7; 10 bases fit TRBD2. The ends lost 5 bases at V and 5 bases at J; junction bases unmatched: 3. This CDR3 is 13 amino acids long. CDR1 is SEHNR and CDR2 is FQNEAQ in the germline V gene (reference sequence). CDR3 in amino acids: CASSPSGRDEQYF. CDR3 DNA sequence: TGTGCCAGCAGCCCCAGCGGGAGGGACGAGCAGTACTTC.

The gene calls are TRBV28 and TRBJ2-5; a possible D gene is TRBD2 (6 bases). The CDR3 runs to 13 residues. Germline V gives CDR1 MDHEN, CDR2 SYDVKM. V lost 6 bases, J lost 3 bases, and 11 bases lay in between. This CDR3 is CASRTGGEETQYF. CDR3 nucleotide sequence: TGTGCCAGCAGAACAGGAGGGGAAGAGACCCAGTACTTC.

This sequence joins TRBV9 and TRBJ2-1, with a weak D call TRBD2 (6 bases). In germline, CDR1 is SGDLS, CDR2 YYNGEE. The CDR3 consists of 15 residues. V was cut by 3 bases and J by 4 bases, with 14 bases left in between. The CDR3 DNA is TGTGCCAGCAGCGCCCGACTAGTCACGTACAATGAGCAGTTCTTC. Protein sequence: CASSARLVTYNEQFF.

CDR3 bases: TGTGCCAGCAGGGGGACAGACTCCTACGAGCAGTACTTC. Its translation is CASRGTDSYEQYF. The chain couples TRBV2 to TRBJ2-5; the match to TRBD1 covers 7 bases. The J call is in doubt because the DNA end fits TRBJ2-7 better. The CDR3 spans 13 residues. Germline loops: CDR1 SNHLY, CDR2 FYNNEI.

J is TRBJ2-3 and V is TRBV14; D gene uncertain. Germline V CDR1 and CDR2: SGHDN, FVKESK. The CDR3 is made up of 13 amino acids. Trimming took off 2 bases at V and 2 bases at J, with 5 bases between the two ends. CDR3 DNA: TGTGCCAGCAGCCAATTAGACACAGATACGCAGTATTTT. This codes for CASSQLDTDTQYF. Combining the CDR3 with reference TRBV14 and TRBJ2-3 gives the whole variable domain EAGVTQFPSHSVIEKGQTVTLRCDPISGHDNLYWYRRVMGKEIKFLLHFVKESKQDESGMPNNRFLAERTGGTYSTLKVQPAELEDSGVYFCASSQLDTDTQYFGPGTRLTVL.

CDR3 coding DNA: TGTGCCAGCGGTGTTTTGGGGGGAAATGGCTACACCTTC. This gives the protein CASGVLGGNGYTF. The chain has TRBV6-5 and TRBJ1-2; maybe TRBD1 (5 bases). CDR1 MNHEY and CDR2 SVGAGI come from the germline V gene. The CDR3 covers 13 residues. The V gene lost 8 bases and the J gene lost 6 bases, with 16 bases spanning the gap.

The rearrangement uses TRBV28 and TRBJ1-5, with D unresolved. The CDR3 is 13 amino acids. The V and J ends lost 3 bases and 4 bases respectively, with 7 bases between them. Germline CDR1 and CDR2: MDHEN and SYDVKM. The DNA for the CDR3 is TGTGCCAGCAGTTTTGTGGGAAATCAGCCCCAGCATTTT. It translates to CASSFVGNQPQHF. The full variable domain, completed using reference TRBV28 and TRBJ1-5, is DVKVTQSSRYLVKRTGEKVFLECVQDMDHENMFWYRQDPGLGLRLIYFSYDVKMKEKGDIPEGYSVSREKKERFSLILESASTNQTSMYLCASSFVGNQPQHFGDGTRLSIL.

The V and J genes are TRBV2 and TRBJ1-6; TRBD1 matches at 9 bases. J lost 7 bases, V lost 9 bases, and 7 bases had no gene match. Germline values: CDR1 SNHLY, CDR2 FYNNEI. The CDR3 runs 14 residues. CDR3 nucleotide sequence: TGTGCCAGTGGACTGGGACAGGGAAATTCACCCCTCCACTTT. The encoded protein is CASGLGQGNSPLHF.

The chain combines TRBV7-9 with TRBJ1-2; 7 bases align to TRBD1. The CDR3 is 13 residues long. Trimming took 5 bases from V and 8 from J; bases not matched to a gene: 8. Germline CDR1 SEHNR, CDR2 FQNEAQ (reference sequence). The CDR3 DNA sequence: TGTGCCAGCAGCATTGACAGGGCAGGGGGCTACACCTTC. Encoded protein: CASSIDRAGGYTF.

The V call is TRBV30, the J call TRBJ2-5, with D perhaps TRBD2 (6 bases). From germline, CDR1 is GTSNPN and CDR2 SVGIG (reference sequence). This CDR3 contains 13 residues. Trimming took 5 bases from V and 0 from J, leaving 10 bases between them. For the CDR3, the DNA is TGTGCCTGGGTGGAGGGGAACCAAGAGACCCAGTACTTC. Translating it yields CAWVEGNQETQYF.

The chain employs TRBV2 and TRBJ1-1, with D perhaps TRBD1 (6 bases). CDR1 and CDR2 from the germline V gene are SNHLY and FYNNEI. The CDR3 contains 13 residues. Trimming pared 4 bases from V and 3 bases from J, leaving 9 bases between. CDR3 in amino acids: CASSGQGYTEAFF. CDR3 coding DNA: TGTGCCAGCAGTGGGCAGGGGTACACTGAAGCTTTCTTT. The entire variable domain, with the rest obtained from reference TRBV2 and TRBJ1-1, is as follows: EPEVTQTPSHQVTQMGQEVILRCVPISNHLYFYWYRQILGQKVEFLVSFYNNEISEKSEIFDDQFSVERPDGSNFTLKIRSTKLEDSAMYFCASSGQGYTEAFFGQGTRLTVV.

The J gene is TRBJ2-5, the V gene TRBV10-3, with 7 bases matching TRBD1. The CDR3 spans 15 residues. The V gene's germline CDR1 is ENHRY and CDR2 SYGVKD. V lost 6 bases to trimming and J lost 0 bases; unmatched junction nucleotides: 7. The CDR3 DNA reads as TGTGCCATCAGCTGGACAGGAGATTACCAAGAGACCCAGTACTTC. Its translation is CAISWTGDYQETQYF.

The chain joins TRBV6-1 to TRBJ2-2, with TRBD2 identical over 12 bases. CDR3 size: 15 residues. Trimming at V came to 4 bases and at J to 5 bases, leaving 2 bases not matched to a gene. From germline, CDR1 is MNHNS and CDR2 SASEGT. CDR3 protein: CASSVLAGGTGELFF. The DNA of the CDR3 is TGTGCCAGCAGTGTTCTAGCGGGAGGGACCGGGGAGCTGTTTTTT.

This sequence joins TRBV6-5 and TRBJ2-7; TRBD1 agrees at 8 bases. Germline V gives CDR1 MNHEY, CDR2 SVGAGI. V trimming: 5 bases; J trimming: 4 bases; junction bases outside the gene matches: 10. This CDR3 comprises 15 residues. The CDR3 DNA reads as TGTGCCAGCAGTAATACGGGACAGGTGACTTACGAGCAGTACTTC. Protein: CASSNTGQVTYEQYF.

This clone came up once. The V call is TRBV19, the J call TRBJ2-2; D gene uncertain. This CDR3 is built from 13 residues. The germline gives CDR1 LNHDA, CDR2 SQIVND (reference sequence). Between the trimmed V and J ends, which lost 8 bases and 3 bases, there was a span of 10 bases. CDR3 sequence: CASSLGYTGELFF. The CDR3 nucleotides are TGTGCCAGTTCTTTAGGGTACACCGGGGAGCTGTTTTTT.

The J gene is TRBJ2-1, the V gene TRBV10-3; the D gene is possibly TRBD1 (6 bases). V lost 4 bases to trimming and J lost 8 bases, with 15 bases between them. From germline, CDR1 is ENHRY and CDR2 SYGVKD. The CDR3 length is 14 residues. CDR3 residues: CAISVQQGPHEQFF. The CDR3 DNA reads TGTGCCATCAGTGTCCAACAGGGACCCCATGAGCAGTTCTTC.

The rearrangement joins TRBV4-1 to TRBJ2-5; maybe TRBD1 (6 bases). The CDR3 loop spans 16 amino acids. Germline-derived CDR1 and CDR2 are MGHRA and YSYEKL. Trimming left V 3 bases short and J 4 bases short, with 18 bases between. The CDR3 spells CASSHGGQQGGETQYF. In DNA form, the CDR3 reads TGCGCCAGCAGCCACGGTGGACAGCAAGGCGGAGAGACCCAGTACTTC.